This entry lists 25 T cell receptor beta chains sequenced from one sample in a study of regulatory T cells in long-lasting Graves disease. From RNA extracted from PBMCs, the TCR library was made. One entry per CDR3 protein results from TCRdb running MiXCR on the reads. The table lists around 850 distinct CDR3 sequences, about nine tenths of them singletons. This specimen consisted of peripheral blood mononuclear cells (PBMCs), obtained with antithyroid drug treatment, in newly diagnosed or persistent Graves disease (not recorded which). The source of these receptors is a man aged 35 to 55 with Graves disease.

The chain carries TRBV18 and TRBJ1-6, with D perhaps matching TRBD1 (6 bases). V was trimmed by 5 bases and J by 10 bases, leaving 12 bases between them. The CDR3 contains 13 residues. The germline V gene encodes CDR1 KGHSH and CDR2 LQKENI. The CDR3 reads CASSSRGASPLHF. The CDR3 nucleotides read TGTGCCAGCTCATCGCGGGGGGCATCACCCCTCCACTTT.

This rearrangement joins TRBV5-1 to TRBJ2-5; D not resolved. This CDR3 has 12 residues. Germline-derived CDR1 and CDR2 are SGHRS and YFSETQ. The V end lost 4 bases, the J end lost 5 bases, and 9 bases lay between the germline ends. The CDR3 sequence: CASSPVGETQYF. The CDR3 DNA reads as TGCGCCAGCAGCCCAGTTGGGGAGACCCAGTACTTC.

The chain has TRBV7-9 and TRBJ1-5; D unresolved. CDR1 and CDR2 from the germline V gene are SEHNR and FQNEAQ (reference sequence). Trimming took off 5 bases at V and 5 bases at J, with 10 bases between the two ends. The CDR3 has 13 amino acids. CDR3 sequence (DNA): TGTGCCAGCAGCCCGCGACGGGATCAGCCCCAGCATTTT. This translates into CASSPRRDQPQHF.

The chain combines TRBV12-3 or TRBV12-4 with TRBJ2-5; D is perhaps TRBD2 (6 bases). The CDR3 consists of 18 residues. The V and J ends lost 2 bases and 3 bases respectively, with 22 bases between them. DNA of the CDR3: TGTGCCAGCAGTTTATGGTATTCGTTCATTAGCGGCGAAGAGACCCAGTACTTC. Translating it yields CASSLWYSFISGEETQYF.

This rearrangement joins TRBV7-8 to TRBJ2-7; 8 bases are a match to TRBD1. Per the germline V gene, CDR1 is SGHVS and CDR2 is FQNEAQ. Trimming cost V 2 bases and J 0 bases; bases outside gene matches: 3. The CDR3 is 15 amino acids. The CDR3 bases are TGTGCCAGCAGCTTACCAGGGGGCCTCTCCTACGAGCAGTACTTC. Amino acids: CASSLPGGLSYEQYF.

A single count supports this clonotype. This chain connects TRBV5-1 to TRBJ2-3; the D gene is possibly TRBD1 (5 bases). Looked up from germline, CDR1 is SGHRS and CDR2 is YFSETQ. This CDR3 contains 17 residues. Trimming pared 0 bases from V and 3 bases from J, leaving 17 bases between. The CDR3 nucleotides are TGCGCCAGCAGCTTGGCGCGGACCCAGAAGGGGACAGATACGCAGTATTTT. It is translated as CASSLARTQKGTDTQYF.

V is TRBV6-1 and J is TRBJ1-6, with D possibly matching TRBD1 (5 bases). Germline V gene sequence: CDR1 MNHNS, CDR2 SASEGT. This CDR3 is built from 15 residues. Trimming cost V 0 bases and J 9 bases, with 12 bases left between them. The CDR3 DNA follows: TGTGCCAGCAGTGAAGCGGCCACAGGTTCTTCACCCCTCCACTTT. Protein product: CASSEAATGSSPLHF.

The J gene is TRBJ2-3, the V gene TRBV2, with D perhaps matching TRBD1 (6 bases). The CDR3 extends over 13 amino acids. V was pared by 7 bases and J by 2 bases, with 10 bases between. From germline, CDR1 is SNHLY and CDR2 FYNNEI. For the CDR3, the DNA is TGTGCCAGCATCCGGGACAACACAGATACGCAGTATTTT. It is translated as CASIRDNTDTQYF.

J is TRBJ2-7 and V is TRBV11-2, with D perhaps TRBD1 (5 bases). The germline V gene encodes CDR1 SGHAT and CDR2 FQNNGV. V lost 1 base, J lost 3 bases, and 7 bases lay in between. This CDR3 has 13 residues. The CDR3: CASSLGQHYEQYF. The CDR3, as DNA: TGTGCCAGCAGCTTAGGACAGCACTACGAGCAGTACTTC.

The CDR3 region has the DNA TGCAGCGTTGAATACCCCGTAGGGAGCTACGAGCAGTACTTC. As protein: CSVEYPVGSYEQYF. The chain uses TRBV29-1 and TRBJ2-7, with D perhaps matching TRBD2 (5 bases). Trimming took off 2 bases at V and 3 bases at J, with 14 bases between the two ends. This CDR3 spans 14 amino acids. Germline values: CDR1 SQVTM, CDR2 ANQGSEA.

This clonotype is hyperexpanded (1% or more) by share. This chain joins TRBV5-1 and TRBJ2-5, with no clear D. CDR3 length equals 16 residues. The V gene's germline CDR1 is SGHRS and CDR2 YFSETQ. Between the trimmed V and J ends, which lost 0 bases and 1 base, there was a span of 13 bases. The CDR3 is CASSLASDGPQETQYF. In DNA form, the CDR3 reads TGCGCCAGCAGCTTGGCGTCCGACGGACCCCAAGAGACCCAGTACTTC.

The CDR3 protein is CASSYPPGRKTQYF. CDR3 sequence (DNA): TGTGCCAGCAGTTATCCCCCAGGGCGCAAGACCCAGTACTTC. The V and J genes are TRBV12-3 or TRBV12-4 and TRBJ2-5, with a weak D call TRBD1 (5 bases). The germline V and J ends were trimmed by 4 bases and 6 bases, with 15 bases remaining between them. The CDR3 has 14 amino acids.

In DNA form, the CDR3 reads TGTGCCAGCAGCCAAGCTAGGGGGGGGGTTGAGCAGTTCTTC. Encoded protein: CASSQARGGVEQFF. The V call is TRBV3-1, the J call TRBJ2-1; possible D gene TRBD2, 7 bases. The CDR3 is 14 amino acids. With 1 base removed from V and 9 bases from J, the gap between germline ends came to 13 bases. CDR1 is LGHDT and CDR2 is YNNKEL in the germline V gene (reference sequence).

The V call is TRBV4-1, the J call TRBJ2-2, with TRBD2 matching over 7 bases. V trimming: 0 bases; J trimming: 1 base; junction bases outside the gene matches: 8. In germline, CDR1 is MGHRA, CDR2 YSYEKL. The CDR3 sequence is 18 residues long. The CDR3 sequence is CASSQESLGRENTGELFF. CDR3 nucleotides: TGCGCCAGCAGCCAAGAATCCCTTGGGAGGGAGAACACCGGGGAGCTGTTTTTT.

The V call is TRBV27, the J call TRBJ2-1, with D possibly matching TRBD1 (6 bases). The germline V gene has CDR1 MNHEY and CDR2 SMNVEV (reference sequence). The ends were cut back, 6 bases at V and 0 bases at J, with 12 bases in the middle. The CDR3 consists of 15 residues. The CDR3 loop is CASSPGDSSYNEQFF. CDR3 sequence (DNA): TGTGCCAGCAGCCCAGGGGATAGCTCCTACAATGAGCAGTTCTTC.

The CDR3: CASSWPGSGNTIYF. CDR3 in DNA: TGTGCCAGCAGCTGGCCGGGTTCTGGAAACACCATATATTTT. The J gene is TRBJ1-3, the V gene TRBV7-2, with D uncertain. Germline V CDR1 and CDR2: SGHTA, FQGNSA. V was pared by 4 bases and J by 1 base, with 8 bases between. The CDR3 totals 14 residues.

A few counts support this clonotype. The gene calls are TRBV6-1 and TRBJ2-3; 7 bases match TRBD1. The junction had 5 bases not matched to a gene; V was cut back by 6 bases and J by 5 bases. The germline V gene encodes CDR1 MNHNS and CDR2 SASEGT. CDR3 size: 13 residues. CDR3 in amino acids: CASRTGERDTQYF. DNA for the CDR3: TGTGCCAGCAGAACAGGGGAAAGAGATACGCAGTATTTT.

The V gene is TRBV2, the J gene TRBJ1-6; 7 bases line up with TRBD1. Germline V gene sequence: CDR1 SNHLY, CDR2 FYNNEI. V lost 3 bases, J lost 10 bases, and 9 bases stayed unmatched. This CDR3 region has 15 residues. CDR3 loop: CASSDRGGEYSPLHF. The DNA for the CDR3 is TGTGCCAGCAGTGACCGAGGGGGCGAATACTCACCCCTCCACTTT.

CDR3 amino acids: CAWSGSNYGYTF. The CDR3 region has the DNA TGTGCCTGGAGTGGGAGTAACTATGGCTACACCTTC. This rearrangement joins TRBV30 to TRBJ1-2; D not certain. Germline assignment: CDR1 GTSNPN and CDR2 SVGIG (reference sequence). The V end lost 1 base, the J end lost 1 base, and 4 bases lay between the germline ends. The CDR3 is 12 residues long.

The rearrangement joins TRBV7-2 to TRBJ2-2; 7 bases line up with TRBD2. Germline V gene lookup returns CDR1 SGHTA and CDR2 FQGNSA. This CDR3 region has 17 residues. Trimming cost V 2 bases and J 1 base; bases outside gene matches: 7. CDR3 protein: CASSLQFGGLNTGELFF. The CDR3 nucleotides are TGTGCCAGCAGCTTACAATTCGGGGGGTTGAACACCGGGGAGCTGTTTTTT.

This clonotype has only a few counts. The CDR3 sequence is CAHASGNTIYF. The DNA of the CDR3 is TGTGCTCACGCCTCTGGAAACACCATATATTTT. The chain combines TRBV6-6 with TRBJ1-3; no reliable D call. This CDR3 is 11 amino acids long. Germline V gene lookup returns CDR1 MNHNY and CDR2 SVGAGI (reference sequence).

The chain links TRBV12-3 or TRBV12-4 to TRBJ2-1; D is undetermined. The CDR3 sequence is 11 residues long. Trimming took off 3 bases at V and 9 bases at J, with 6 bases between the two ends. The CDR3 DNA reads TGTGCCAGCAGTTTGCTCGGTGAGCAGTTCTTC. Protein: CASSLLGEQFF.

CDR3 residues: CASSLAPLPNEKLFF. As DNA, the CDR3 is TGTGCCAGCAGCTTGGCCCCCCTACCTAATGAAAAACTGTTTTTT. V gene TRBV5-4 combines with J gene TRBJ1-4; D is unclear. V was cut by 0 bases and J by 3 bases, with 9 bases left in between. This CDR3 region has 15 residues. Germline V CDR1 and CDR2: SGHNT, YYREEE (reference sequence). Variable domain in full (rest from reference TRBV5-4 and TRBJ1-4): ETGVTQSPTHLIKTRGQQVTLRCSSQSGHNTVSWYQQALGQGPQFIFQYYREEENGRGNFPPRFSGLQFPNYSSELNVNALELDDSALYLCASSLAPLPNEKLFFGSGTQLSVL.

This rearrangement joins TRBV20-1 to TRBJ2-2; tentatively, D is TRBD2 (7 bases). V lost 3 bases and J lost 6, with 14 bases in between. This CDR3 is built from 14 residues. CDR1 is DFQATT and CDR2 is SNEGSKA in the germline V gene (reference sequence). CDR3 sequence reads: CSASLREGAGELFF. The CDR3 bases are TGCAGTGCTAGTCTTAGGGAGGGGGCCGGGGAGCTGTTTTTT.

This chain uses TRBV7-9 with TRBJ2-1; no clear D gene. The V end was cut by 1 base, the J end by 8 bases, with 3 bases between. Germline loops: CDR1 SEHNR, CDR2 FQNEAQ (reference sequence). The CDR3 loop spans 11 amino acids. The CDR3 bases are TGTGCCAGCAGCTTAGAGGATGAGCAGTTCTTC. Its translation: CASSLEDEQFF.